The next 32 T cell receptor beta chains were all read from a single sample in a study of blood T cell repertoires in COVID-19. The repertoire was sequenced with immunoSEQ multiplex PCR; TCRdb's copy has only in-frame clones and lacks some. This table has 65,000 to 75,000 clones, about nine tenths appearing once. The sample taken for sequencing was peripheral blood. These receptors all come from a woman older than 75 with active or convalescent COVID-19.

The table lists this clone with a few counts. The rearrangement uses TRBV19 and TRBJ2-7; 9 positions match TRBD2. CDR3 size: 13 residues. V gave up 8 bases and J gave up 3 bases; unmatched junction bases: 5. The germline V gene encodes CDR1 LNHDA and CDR2 SQIVND (reference sequence). CDR3 nucleotides: TGTGCCAGTGGGCTAGCGGGATACTACGAGCAGTACTTC. Translation: CASGLAGYYEQYF. Full variable domain (rest looked up from reference TRBV19 and TRBJ2-7): DGGITQSPKYLFRKEGQNVTLSCEQNLNHDAMYWYRQDPGQGLRLIYYSQIVNDFQKGDIAEGYSVSREKKESFPLTVTSAQKNPTAFYLCASGLAGYYEQYFGPGTRLTVT.

The gene calls are TRBV10-3 and TRBJ2-2, with D possibly being TRBD2 (5 bases). This CDR3 region has 14 residues. Germline loops: CDR1 ENHRY, CDR2 SYGVKD. V lost 7 bases to trimming and J lost 5 bases, with 14 bases between them. The CDR3 DNA reads as TGTGCCATCACCGGGGTTCCGGGTACCGGGGAGCTGTTTTTT. Translating it yields CAITGVPGTGELFF.

The chain has TRBV19 and TRBJ2-7, with 8 bases that match TRBD2. CDR3 length: 14 residues. J lost 2 bases, V lost 7 bases, and 7 bases had no gene match. CDR1 and CDR2 (germline): LNHDA, SQIVND (reference sequence). CDR3: CASKERGGTYEQYF. The CDR3, as DNA: TGTGCCAGTAAGGAGCGCGGGGGGACCTACGAGCAGTACTTC. Combining the CDR3 with reference TRBV19 and TRBJ2-7 gives the whole variable domain DGGITQSPKYLFRKEGQNVTLSCEQNLNHDAMYWYRQDPGQGLRLIYYSQIVNDFQKGDIAEGYSVSREKKESFPLTVTSAQKNPTAFYLCASKERGGTYEQYFGPGTRLTVT.

V is TRBV6-6 and J is TRBJ1-1; 11 nucleotides align to TRBD1. The V segment lost 5 bases and the J segment 3 bases; nucleotides outside the gene matches: 20. The CDR3 covers 20 residues. Per germline, CDR1 MNHNY and CDR2 SVGAGI (reference sequence). CDR3 sequence (DNA): TGTGCCAGCAGTCAGGACAGGGGGCGGAGAATGGTTCGTTTGGACACTGAAGCTTTCTTT. The encoded protein is CASSQDRGRRMVRLDTEAFF.

This sequence joins TRBV3-1 (or the pseudogene TRBV3-2) and TRBJ2-5; 13 nucleotides line up with TRBD2. V trimming: 7 bases; J trimming: 5 bases; junction bases outside the gene matches: 13. The CDR3 loop spans 17 amino acids. CDR1 LGHDT and CDR2 YNNKEL come from the germline V gene (reference sequence). The CDR3 loop is CASTTSELAGGAETQYF. The CDR3 DNA sequence: TGTGCCAGCACCACCTCCGAACTAGCGGGGGGGGCGGAGACCCAGTACTTC.

This chain joins TRBV15 and TRBJ1-1, with 8 positions matching TRBD1. V lost 1 base to trimming and J lost 5 bases; unmatched junction nucleotides: 9. Looked up from germline, CDR1 is LNHNV and CDR2 is YYDKDF (reference sequence). This CDR3 region has 16 residues. Written as DNA, the CDR3 is TGTGCCACCAGCAGAGTGGGGCAGGGGGCTGGAACTGAAGCTTTCTTT. This encodes CATSRVGQGAGTEAFF. The full variable domain, rest sourced from reference TRBV15 and TRBJ1-1, is DAMVIQNPRYQVTQFGKPVTLSCSQTLNHNVMYWYQQKSSQAPKLLFHYYDKDFNNEADTPDNFQSRRPNTSFCFLDIRSPGLGDTAMYLCATSRVGQGAGTEAFFGQGTRLTVV.

The gene calls are TRBV30 and TRBJ2-1; TRBD2 agrees at 11 bases. CDR1 and CDR2 (germline): GTSNPN, SVGIG (reference sequence). The CDR3 length is 15 residues. Unmatched junction bases numbered 6, after V lost 0 bases and J lost 8 bases. CDR3 sequence: CAWSVLAGGRDEQFF. As DNA, the CDR3 is TGTGCCTGGAGTGTATTAGCGGGGGGGCGAGATGAGCAGTTCTTC.

This sequence joins TRBV12-5 and TRBJ1-1; maybe TRBD1 (5 bases). Germline V gene data show CDR1 as LGHNT and CDR2 as FRNRAP. CDR3 length: 12 amino acids. With 7 bases removed from V and 4 bases from J, the gap between germline ends came to 10 bases. The CDR3 protein is CASAGGGTEAFF. As DNA, the CDR3 is TGTGCTAGTGCCGGGGGGGGCACTGAAGCTTTCTTT.

The genes are TRBV2 and TRBJ1-6; perhaps TRBD1 as D (5 bases). Germline CDR1 SNHLY, CDR2 FYNNEI. This CDR3 comprises 16 residues. Trimming stripped 6 bases from V and 7 bases from J, with 19 bases between. The CDR3 loop is CASSALRGIENSPLHF. CDR3 in DNA: TGTGCCAGCAGCGCCTTGCGGGGGATAGAGAATTCACCCCTCCACTTT. The variable domain in full, completed from reference TRBV2 and TRBJ1-6, reads EPEVTQTPSHQVTQMGQEVILRCVPISNHLYFYWYRQILGQKVEFLVSFYNNEISEKSEIFDDQFSVERPDGSNFTLKIRSTKLEDSAMYFCASSALRGIENSPLHFGNGTRLTVT.

This clone was seen more than once but under ten times. The gene calls are TRBV28 and TRBJ1-4, with 10 bases matching TRBD1. The CDR3 spans 15 residues. J gave up 8 bases and V 3 bases, and 6 bases lay outside the gene matches. Germline CDR1 MDHEN, CDR2 SYDVKM. CDR3: CASSLPGTGVEKLFF. The DNA of the CDR3 is TGTGCCAGCAGTTTGCCCGGGACAGGGGTCGAAAAACTGTTTTTT. The variable domain in full, completed from reference TRBV28 and TRBJ1-4, reads DVKVTQSSRYLVKRTGEKVFLECVQDMDHENMFWYRQDPGLGLRLIYFSYDVKMKEKGDIPEGYSVSREKKERFSLILESASTNQTSMYLCASSLPGTGVEKLFFGSGTQLSVL.

This chain joins TRBV7-8 and TRBJ2-3; 7 bases are a match to TRBD2. CDR3 length: 15 amino acids. V shed 2 bases and J 1 base; nucleotides not matched to a gene: 3. Germline-derived CDR1 and CDR2 are SGHVS and FQNEAQ. The CDR3 is CASSLSGKGTDTQYF. The CDR3 region has the DNA TGTGCCAGCAGCTTAAGCGGGAAGGGCACAGATACGCAGTATTTT. Drawing the rest from reference TRBV7-8 and TRBJ2-3, the complete variable domain is GAGVSQSPRYKVAKRGQDVALRCDPISGHVSLFWYQQALGQGPEFLTYFQNEAQLDKSGLPSDRFFAERPEGSVSTLKIQRTQQEDSAVYLCASSLSGKGTDTQYFGPGTRLTVL.

The rearrangement joins TRBV7-9 to TRBJ1-2, with TRBD1 matching 7 bases. The CDR3 consists of 14 residues. Germline CDR1 and CDR2: SEHNR and FQNEAQ (reference sequence). With 1 base clipped from V and 4 bases from J, the junction kept 3 bases outside the gene matches. The CDR3 DNA reads as TGTGCCAGCAGCTTAGAGACAGGGTTCTATGGCTACACCTTC. Its translation is CASSLETGFYGYTF.

CDR3 sequence reads: CASSPMGTDYEQYF. In nucleotides, the CDR3 is TGTGCCAGCTCACCCATGGGGACAGACTACGAGCAGTACTTC. The J gene is TRBJ2-7, the V gene TRBV18; 7 nucleotides match TRBD1. Germline V gene sequence: CDR1 KGHSH, CDR2 LQKENI. Trimming removed 3 bases from V and 3 bases from J; junction bases left unmatched: 5. The CDR3 has 14 amino acids.

V gene TRBV4-3 combines with J gene TRBJ1-6; the match to TRBD1 covers 7 bases. CDR1 is LGHNA and CDR2 is YSLEER in the germline V gene. This CDR3 has 19 amino acids. The J segment lost 0 bases and the V segment lost 4 bases, leaving 12 bases of the junction unmatched. The CDR3 nucleotides read TGCGCCAGCAGCCCTGCCATGATGACAGGGAGCTCCTATAATTCACCCCTCCACTTT. This gives the protein CASSPAMMTGSSYNSPLHF.

This sequence joins TRBV4-3 and TRBJ2-5; 8 nucleotides line up with TRBD2. Trimming took 0 bases from V and 2 from J; bases not matched to a gene: 8. CDR3 size: 17 residues. Looked up from germline, CDR1 is LGHNA and CDR2 is YSLEER. CDR3 residues: CASSQDRLAGNQETQYF. The CDR3 DNA reads as TGCGCCAGCAGCCAAGATCGCCTAGCGGGTAATCAAGAGACCCAGTACTTC.

CDR3 in amino acids: CSVVGRAREGFYGYTF. The CDR3 region has the DNA TGCAGCGTTGTCGGCCGCGCCAGGGAAGGTTTCTATGGCTACACCTTC. The chain combines TRBV29-1 with TRBJ1-2, with D possibly TRBD1 on 5 matching bases. The germline CDR1 and CDR2 sequences are SQVTM and ANQGSEA. Trimming removed 4 bases from V and 4 bases from J, with 22 bases in between. CDR3 length: 16 residues.

This clone was observed once. V and J are TRBV23-1 and TRBJ1-2; TRBD1 is a possible D gene (6 bases). TRBV23-1 is known as an ORF, though its function is uncertain. The CDR3 runs 18 residues. The V end was cut by 2 bases, the J end by 3 bases, with 22 bases between. CDR3 protein: CASSQKLVRGGVDYGYTF. DNA for the CDR3: TGCGCCAGCAGTCAAAAGTTGGTCAGGGGAGGGGTTGACTATGGCTACACCTTC.

The chain uses TRBV15 and TRBJ1-2; unclear D gene. The CDR3 is 15 amino acids. Trimming stripped 0 bases from V and 8 bases from J, with 16 bases between. Per the germline V gene, CDR1 is LNHNV and CDR2 is YYDKDF (reference sequence). CDR3 in amino acids: CATSRDYGGEEGYTF. The CDR3 DNA sequence: TGTGCCACCAGCAGAGATTACGGCGGGGAGGAGGGCTACACCTTC.

The chain combines TRBV18 with TRBJ1-1; maybe TRBD1 (6 bases). V was clipped by 3 bases and J by 3 bases, with 14 bases between them. There are 15 residues in the CDR3. In germline, CDR1 is KGHSH, CDR2 LQKENI. CDR3 amino acids: CASSPPDSLYTEAFF. The CDR3 DNA reads as TGTGCCAGCTCACCGCCGGACAGCCTATACACTGAAGCTTTCTTT.

This sequence joins TRBV6-4 and TRBJ1-3; 8 bases are shared with TRBD1. V lost 5 bases to trimming and J lost 4 bases; unmatched junction nucleotides: 10. Germline V lookup: CDR1 MRHNA, CDR2 SNTAGT. This CDR3 is built from 16 residues. CDR3 amino acids: CASSTNQGAGGNTIYF. In nucleotides, the CDR3 is TGTGCCAGCAGTACCAACCAGGGGGCGGGAGGAAACACCATATATTTT.

This clone was detected only a few times. The V and J genes are TRBV9 and TRBJ2-2, with 9 nucleotides matching TRBD2. The V gene end was trimmed by 2 bases and the J gene end by 2 bases; junction bases not matched to a gene: 4. Germline CDR1 SGDLS, CDR2 YYNGEE. CDR3 size: 16 residues. CDR3 loop: CASSVRLAENTGELFF. In nucleotides, the CDR3 is TGTGCCAGCAGCGTGAGACTAGCGGAAAACACCGGGGAGCTGTTTTTT.

The V and J genes are TRBV3-1 (or the pseudogene TRBV3-2) and TRBJ2-1; D perhaps matches TRBD2 (7 bases). Per the germline V gene, CDR1 is LGHDT and CDR2 is YNNKEL (reference sequence). The V gene lost 0 bases and the J gene lost 8 bases, with 17 bases spanning the gap. CDR3 length: 16 amino acids. The CDR3 spells CASSQEVGGAVDEQFF. The CDR3 bases are TGTGCCAGCAGCCAAGAAGTGGGGGGGGCGGTAGATGAGCAGTTCTTC.

The chain employs TRBV7-2 and TRBJ1-1; the D is unclear. Germline CDR1 and CDR2: SGHTA and FQGNSA. V was cut by 2 bases and J by 1 base, with 5 bases left in between. The CDR3 sequence is 13 residues long. Here the CDR3 DNA reads TGTGCCAGCAGCTTATCAGGGAACACTGAAGCTTTCTTT. This encodes CASSLSGNTEAFF.

The chain links TRBV4-3 to TRBJ2-3; D is perhaps TRBD1 (5 bases). CDR1 is LGHNA and CDR2 is YSLEER in the germline V gene. V was cut by 0 bases and J by 4 bases, with 8 bases left in between. The CDR3 runs to 14 residues. CDR3 nucleotides: TGCGCCAGCAGCCAAGACAGGGCGCCAGATACGCAGTATTTT. This encodes CASSQDRAPDTQYF.

V usage is TRBV24-1 and J usage is TRBJ1-3, with 9 nucleotides matching TRBD1. With V trimmed by 4 bases and J by 2 bases, 11 bases remained unmatched. This CDR3 is built from 18 residues. Germline V gene data show CDR1 as KGHDR and CDR2 as SFDVKD. DNA for the CDR3: TGTGCCACCAGTGACTCCCCGGGACAGGGTGCTCCTGGAAACACCATATATTTT. Protein sequence: CATSDSPGQGAPGNTIYF.

The chain is built from TRBV6-6 and TRBJ1-5; 7 nucleotides line up with TRBD1. Germline CDR1 MNHNY, CDR2 SVGAGI (reference sequence). The CDR3 consists of 14 residues. The V segment lost 5 bases and the J segment 4 bases; nucleotides outside the gene matches: 5. The DNA for the CDR3 is TGTGCCAGCAGTCGGGACAGATATAATCAGCCCCAGCATTTT. Its protein product is CASSRDRYNQPQHF.

Here the CDR3 reads CASGLDLDTQYF. The CDR3 coding sequence is TGTGCTAGTGGTTTAGACTTGGATACGCAGTATTTT. This chain joins TRBV12-5 and TRBJ2-3; D is unresolved. Trimming took off 3 bases at V and 6 bases at J, with 7 bases between the two ends. CDR1 LGHNT and CDR2 FRNRAP come from the germline V gene. CDR3 length: 12 amino acids.

The CDR3 region is CASSFHTGENTEAFF. In nucleotides, the CDR3 is TGTGCCAGCAGCTTCCATACAGGGGAAAACACTGAAGCTTTCTTT. The chain has TRBV11-2 and TRBJ1-1, with 7 bases matching TRBD1. Germline V gene sequence: CDR1 SGHAT, CDR2 FQNNGV. CDR3 length: 15 amino acids. The V gene end was trimmed by 3 bases and the J gene end by 2 bases; junction bases not matched to a gene: 6.

This chain uses TRBV24-1 with TRBJ2-7; no definite D call. Germline CDR1 and CDR2: KGHDR and SFDVKD. The germline V and J ends were trimmed by 3 bases and 3 bases, with 8 bases remaining between them. This CDR3 region has 13 residues. CDR3 loop: CATSDAYSYEQYF. The CDR3, as DNA: TGTGCCACCAGTGATGCCTACAGCTACGAGCAGTACTTC.

V gene TRBV5-1 combines with J gene TRBJ1-1; D perhaps matches TRBD1 (5 bases). Looked up from germline, CDR1 is SGHRS and CDR2 is YFSETQ. The V end lost 5 bases, the J end lost 11 bases, and 19 bases lay between the germline ends. The CDR3 sequence is 13 residues long. This chain's CDR3 is CASSGTQAGSAFF. CDR3 sequence (DNA): TGCGCCAGCAGTGGGACTCAGGCTGGAAGCGCTTTCTTT.

The chain combines TRBV6-2 or TRBV6-3 with TRBJ2-3; 12 bases line up with TRBD1. The V gene end was trimmed by 5 bases and the J gene end by 7 bases; junction bases not matched to a gene: 10. The CDR3 is 16 residues long. Germline CDR1 is MNHEY and CDR2 is SVGEGT. CDR3: CASSAPGTGGAYTQYF. CDR3 DNA sequence: TGTGCCAGCAGTGCGCCCGGGACAGGGGGCGCATATACGCAGTATTTT.

This chain connects TRBV21-1 to TRBJ2-1; the table's D call of TRBD2 was not tested on the DNA. TRBV21-1 is flagged as a pseudogene. This CDR3 is built from 15 residues. The CDR3 region is CASSKVGGAYNEQFF. Written as DNA, the CDR3 is TGTGCCAGCAGCAAAGTAGGGGGGGCCTACAATGAGCAGTTCTTC.